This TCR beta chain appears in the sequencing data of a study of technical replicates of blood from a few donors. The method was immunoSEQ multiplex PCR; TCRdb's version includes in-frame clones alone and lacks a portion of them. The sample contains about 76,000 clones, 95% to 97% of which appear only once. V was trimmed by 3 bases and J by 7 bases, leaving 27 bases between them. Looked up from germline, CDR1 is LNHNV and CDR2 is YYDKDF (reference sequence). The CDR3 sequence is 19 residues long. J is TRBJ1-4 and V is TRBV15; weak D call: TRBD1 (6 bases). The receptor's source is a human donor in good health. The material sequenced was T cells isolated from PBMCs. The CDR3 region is CATSRASTGRASTGEKLFF. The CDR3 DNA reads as TGTGCCACCAGCAGGGCCTCGACAGGCCGGGCTTCCACGGGTGAAAAACTGTTTTTT.